The entry below describes one T cell receptor beta chain. Its antigen is unknown. No qualities accompany the bases; no much larger clone lies one base away. The data belong to a study of a mutant IDH1 vaccine in newly diagnosed glioma listed by TCRdb under 2021. A note on the overall study: Of the approximately 33 patients who were treated, 62.5% were male and roughly 38% were female, and the mean age was around 40 years. Before enrollment, patients had received standard therapy of radiotherapy alone, temozolomide alone, or radiochemotherapy with temozolomide; most received the combination. Peripheral blood was collected at six visits: V03 (baseline), V05, V07, V10, V12 and V13. Longitudinal TCRB deep sequencing was done for 25 to 30 treated patients, wherever samples were available for exploratory analyses.

The time point label here, explained by the study, means: baseline, week 1 (first vaccination visit). The sample's treatment or condition label, in plain terms: pre-vaccination baseline after standard-of-care therapy. The donors had newly diagnosed IDH1-mutant astrocytomas of WHO grade 3 or 4 that showed loss of nuclear ATRX. The samples were drawn from NOA16, a multicentre, single-arm, open-label phase I trial in Germany that tested a mutant IDH1 peptide vaccine in humans for the first time. Blood drawn at visit V03 was used as the baseline sample for immunogenicity testing. The DNeasy Blood and Tissue Kit was used to extract genomic DNA from EDTA blood for TCRB sequencing. General study outcomes and caveats: Selection of PBMC samples for TCRB deep sequencing was based on availability. Vaccine-induced immune responses across multiple MHC alleles were detected in approximately 93% of patients. Changes in the top peripheral T cell clonotypes picked up by TCRB sequencing did not appear to be linked to pseudoprogression. According to the authors, sample limitations meant that analyses of patient blood samples could not be reproduced.

The library was produced with the immunoSEQ multiplex PCR assay. Rearranged TCR beta chain sequences were amplified using the hsTCRB Kit according to the manufacturer's protocol. TCRB libraries were sequenced on an Illumina MiSeq. In the authors' own workflow: Demultiplexing, trimming and gene mapping were performed with the kit vendor's proprietary platform. Drawn from immuneACCESS, this table holds only the in-frame rearrangements with V and J called that TCRdb kept. Clones are partly lost; checked studies trace under half to an unresolved V gene and leave the rest unexplained. V, J and clone size were drawn from that table, and D and trimming were deduced from the DNA. The sample profile shows around 16,000 clones; roughly 80% of them were found once. The ten largest clones take up about 9.1% of the sample. The germline V gene provides CDR1 MDHEN and CDR2 SYDVKM. V and J lose 7 bases and 5 bases, and a span of 15 bases separates them. Including cysteine and phenylalanine, the CDR3 has 14 amino acids. The retained sequence is limited to the CDR3, 42 bases, with the frame set at the first base.

The sample was PBMCs, taken from a glioma patient treated with radiotherapy, temozolomide or both. This sequence originates from a man aged 40-49 years with glioma. The chain is assembled from TRBV28 and TRBJ1-5, with no reliable assignment of the D segment. In nucleotide form, the sequence is TGTGCCAGCACCCTGTCCCGGAACCATCAGCCCCAGCATTTT. Its coded protein is CASTLSRNHQPQHF.